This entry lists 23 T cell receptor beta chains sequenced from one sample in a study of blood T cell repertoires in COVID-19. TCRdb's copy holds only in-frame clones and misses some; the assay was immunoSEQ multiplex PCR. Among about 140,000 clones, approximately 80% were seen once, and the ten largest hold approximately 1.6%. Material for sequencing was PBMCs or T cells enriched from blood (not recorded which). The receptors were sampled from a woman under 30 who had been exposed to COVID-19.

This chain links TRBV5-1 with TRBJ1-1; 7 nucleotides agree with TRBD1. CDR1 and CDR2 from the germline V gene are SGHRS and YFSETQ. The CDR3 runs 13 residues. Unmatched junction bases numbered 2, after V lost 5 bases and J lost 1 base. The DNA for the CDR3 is TGCGCCAGCAGTCGGACAGGGAACACTGAAGCTTTCTTT. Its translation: CASSRTGNTEAFF.

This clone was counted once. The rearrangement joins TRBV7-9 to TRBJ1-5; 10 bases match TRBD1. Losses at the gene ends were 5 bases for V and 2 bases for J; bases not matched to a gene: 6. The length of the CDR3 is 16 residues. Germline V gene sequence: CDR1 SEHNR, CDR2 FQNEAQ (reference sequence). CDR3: CASSLGQGTRNQPQHF. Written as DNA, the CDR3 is TGTGCCAGCAGCCTGGGACAGGGGACGCGCAATCAGCCCCAGCATTTT.

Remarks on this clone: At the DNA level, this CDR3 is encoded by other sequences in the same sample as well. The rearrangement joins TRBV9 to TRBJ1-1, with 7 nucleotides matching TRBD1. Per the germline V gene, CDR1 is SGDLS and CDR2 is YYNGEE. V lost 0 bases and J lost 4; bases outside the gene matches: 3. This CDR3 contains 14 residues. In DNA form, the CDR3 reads TGTGCCAGCAGCGTAGCTCCAGGGGGCACTGAAGCTTTCTTT. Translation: CASSVAPGGTEAFF.

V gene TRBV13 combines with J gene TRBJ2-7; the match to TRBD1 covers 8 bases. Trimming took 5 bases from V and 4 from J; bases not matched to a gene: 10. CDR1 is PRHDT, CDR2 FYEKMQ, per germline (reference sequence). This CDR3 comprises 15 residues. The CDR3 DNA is TGTGCCAGCAGCGAAGGTCGGACAGGGAAATACGAGCAGTACTTC. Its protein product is CASSEGRTGKYEQYF.

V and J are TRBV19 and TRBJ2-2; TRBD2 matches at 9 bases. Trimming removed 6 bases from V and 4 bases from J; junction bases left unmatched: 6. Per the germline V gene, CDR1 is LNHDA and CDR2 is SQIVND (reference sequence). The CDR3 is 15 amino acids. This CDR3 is CASRTLAGRTGELFF. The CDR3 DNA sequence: TGTGCCAGTAGGACCCTAGCGGGACGCACCGGGGAGCTGTTTTTT.

The CDR3 DNA follows: TGTGCCAGCAGTTTACAGGGCTCTGGAAACACCATATATTTT. Translating gives CASSLQGSGNTIYF. This chain joins TRBV28 and TRBJ1-3; TRBD1 might be the D (5 bases). V shed 2 bases and J shed 0 bases, with 5 bases lying between them. This CDR3 is built from 14 residues. Germline lookup yields CDR1 MDHEN and CDR2 SYDVKM.

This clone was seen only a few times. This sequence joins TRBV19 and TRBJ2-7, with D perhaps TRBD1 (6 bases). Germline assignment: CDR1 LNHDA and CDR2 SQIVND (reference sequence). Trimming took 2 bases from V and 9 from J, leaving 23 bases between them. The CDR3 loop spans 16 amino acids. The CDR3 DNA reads TGTGCCAGTAGTATAATGCCGATTCAGGGGCTTTTAGTGCAGTACTTC. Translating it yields CASSIMPIQGLLVQYF.

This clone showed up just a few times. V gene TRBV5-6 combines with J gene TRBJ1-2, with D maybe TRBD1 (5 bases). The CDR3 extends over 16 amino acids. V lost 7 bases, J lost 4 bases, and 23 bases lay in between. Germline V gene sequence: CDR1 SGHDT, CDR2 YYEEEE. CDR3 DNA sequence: TGTGCCAGCTCCGACTCCATCTTAGGTCAGGGCTATGGCTACACCTTC. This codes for CASSDSILGQGYGYTF.

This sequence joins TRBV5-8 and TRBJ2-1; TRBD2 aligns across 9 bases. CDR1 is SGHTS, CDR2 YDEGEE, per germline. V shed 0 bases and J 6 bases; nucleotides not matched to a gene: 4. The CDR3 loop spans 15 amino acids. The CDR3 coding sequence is TGTGCCAGCAGCTTGGTGCTAGCGGGACGCAATGAGCAGTTCTTC. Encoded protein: CASSLVLAGRNEQFF.

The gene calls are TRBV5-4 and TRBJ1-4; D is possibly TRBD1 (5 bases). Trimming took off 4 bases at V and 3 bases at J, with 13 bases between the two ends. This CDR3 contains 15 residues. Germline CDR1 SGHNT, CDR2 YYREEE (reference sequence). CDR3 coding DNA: TGTGCCAGCAGCCTCAGGGATTCGGCTAATGAAAAACTGTTTTTT. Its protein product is CASSLRDSANEKLFF.

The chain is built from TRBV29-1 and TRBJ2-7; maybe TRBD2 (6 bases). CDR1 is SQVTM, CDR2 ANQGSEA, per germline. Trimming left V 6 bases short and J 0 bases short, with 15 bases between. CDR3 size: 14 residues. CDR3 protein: CSVGEAGRSYEQYF. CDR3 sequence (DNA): TGCAGCGTGGGAGAAGCGGGCCGCTCCTACGAGCAGTACTTC.

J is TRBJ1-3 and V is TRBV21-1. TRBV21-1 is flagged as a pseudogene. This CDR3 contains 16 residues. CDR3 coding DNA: TGTGCCAGCAGCATCTCCGGGAAGGACTCTGGAAACACCATATATTTT. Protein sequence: CASSISGKDSGNTIYF.

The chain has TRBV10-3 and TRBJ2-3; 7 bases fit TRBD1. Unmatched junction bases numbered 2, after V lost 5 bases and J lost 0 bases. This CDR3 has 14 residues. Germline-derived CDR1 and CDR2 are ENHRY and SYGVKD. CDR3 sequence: CAISPGGSTDTQYF. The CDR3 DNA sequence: TGTGCCATCAGTCCAGGGGGTAGCACAGATACGCAGTATTTT.

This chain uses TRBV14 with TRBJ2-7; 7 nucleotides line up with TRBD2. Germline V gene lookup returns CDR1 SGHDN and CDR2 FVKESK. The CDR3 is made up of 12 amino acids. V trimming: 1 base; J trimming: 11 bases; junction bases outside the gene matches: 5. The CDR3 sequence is CASSQGSGKKYF. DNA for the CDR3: TGTGCCAGCAGCCAAGGGAGCGGGAAAAAGTACTTC.

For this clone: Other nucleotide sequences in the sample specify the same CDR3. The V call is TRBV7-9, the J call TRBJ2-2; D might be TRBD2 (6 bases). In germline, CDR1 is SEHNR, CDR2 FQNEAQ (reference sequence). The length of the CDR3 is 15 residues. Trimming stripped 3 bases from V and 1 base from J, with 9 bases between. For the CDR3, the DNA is TGTGCCAGCAGCTTGGCGGGGCTGAACACCGGGGAGCTGTTTTTT. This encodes CASSLAGLNTGELFF.

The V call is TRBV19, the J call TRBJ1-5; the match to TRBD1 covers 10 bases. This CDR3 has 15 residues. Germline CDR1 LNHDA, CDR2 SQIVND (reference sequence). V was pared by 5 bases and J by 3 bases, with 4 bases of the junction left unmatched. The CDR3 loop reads CASSPDRGLNQPQHF. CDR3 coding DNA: TGTGCCAGTAGTCCCGACAGGGGGCTCAATCAGCCCCAGCATTTT. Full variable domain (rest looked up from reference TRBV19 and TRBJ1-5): DGGITQSPKYLFRKEGQNVTLSCEQNLNHDAMYWYRQDPGQGLRLIYYSQIVNDFQKGDIAEGYSVSREKKESFPLTVTSAQKNPTAFYLCASSPDRGLNQPQHFGDGTRLSIL.

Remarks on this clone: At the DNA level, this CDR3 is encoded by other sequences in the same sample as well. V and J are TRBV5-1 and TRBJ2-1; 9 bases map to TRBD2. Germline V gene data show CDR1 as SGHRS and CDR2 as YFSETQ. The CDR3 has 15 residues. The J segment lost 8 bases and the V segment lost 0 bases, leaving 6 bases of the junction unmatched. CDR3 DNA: TGCGCCAGCAGCTTGGAATCGGGACTAGCCGATGAGCAGTTCTTC. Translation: CASSLESGLADEQFF.

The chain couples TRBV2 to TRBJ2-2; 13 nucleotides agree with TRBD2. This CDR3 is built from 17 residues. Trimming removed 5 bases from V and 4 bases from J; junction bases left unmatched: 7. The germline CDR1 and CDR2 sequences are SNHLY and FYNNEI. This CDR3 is CASSRYTSGRGTGELFF. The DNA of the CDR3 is TGTGCCAGCAGTCGCTACACTAGCGGGAGGGGCACCGGGGAGCTGTTTTTT.

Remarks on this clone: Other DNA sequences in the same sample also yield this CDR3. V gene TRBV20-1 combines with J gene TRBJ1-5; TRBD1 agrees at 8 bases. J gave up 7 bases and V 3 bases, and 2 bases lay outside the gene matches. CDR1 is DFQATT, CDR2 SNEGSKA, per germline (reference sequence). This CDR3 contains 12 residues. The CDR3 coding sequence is TGCAGTGCTAGTTACAGGGGGCAGCCCCAGCATTTT. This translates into CSASYRGQPQHF.

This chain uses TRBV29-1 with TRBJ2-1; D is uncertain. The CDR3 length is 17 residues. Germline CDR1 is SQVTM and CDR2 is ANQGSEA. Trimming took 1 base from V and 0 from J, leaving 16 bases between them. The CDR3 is CSVEGLVAASSYNEQFF. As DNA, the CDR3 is TGCAGCGTTGAAGGGTTAGTGGCAGCGAGCTCCTACAATGAGCAGTTCTTC.

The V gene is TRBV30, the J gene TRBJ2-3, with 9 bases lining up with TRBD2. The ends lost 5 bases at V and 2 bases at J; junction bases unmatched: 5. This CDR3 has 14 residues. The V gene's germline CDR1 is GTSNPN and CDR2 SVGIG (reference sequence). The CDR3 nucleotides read TGTGCCTGGCAGACTAGCGGCCCCACAGATACGCAGTATTTT. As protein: CAWQTSGPTDTQYF.

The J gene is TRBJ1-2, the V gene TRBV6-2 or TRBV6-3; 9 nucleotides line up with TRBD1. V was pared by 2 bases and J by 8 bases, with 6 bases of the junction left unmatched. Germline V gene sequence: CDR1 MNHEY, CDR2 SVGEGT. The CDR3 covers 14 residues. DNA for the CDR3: TGTGCCAGCAGTTACACCCGGACAGGGGTCGGCTACACCTTC. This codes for CASSYTRTGVGYTF.

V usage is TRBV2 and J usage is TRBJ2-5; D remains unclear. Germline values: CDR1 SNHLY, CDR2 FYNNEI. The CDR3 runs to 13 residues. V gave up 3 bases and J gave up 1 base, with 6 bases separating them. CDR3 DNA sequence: TGTGCCAGCAGTGAGAGCCTCCAAGAGACCCAGTACTTC. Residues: CASSESLQETQYF.